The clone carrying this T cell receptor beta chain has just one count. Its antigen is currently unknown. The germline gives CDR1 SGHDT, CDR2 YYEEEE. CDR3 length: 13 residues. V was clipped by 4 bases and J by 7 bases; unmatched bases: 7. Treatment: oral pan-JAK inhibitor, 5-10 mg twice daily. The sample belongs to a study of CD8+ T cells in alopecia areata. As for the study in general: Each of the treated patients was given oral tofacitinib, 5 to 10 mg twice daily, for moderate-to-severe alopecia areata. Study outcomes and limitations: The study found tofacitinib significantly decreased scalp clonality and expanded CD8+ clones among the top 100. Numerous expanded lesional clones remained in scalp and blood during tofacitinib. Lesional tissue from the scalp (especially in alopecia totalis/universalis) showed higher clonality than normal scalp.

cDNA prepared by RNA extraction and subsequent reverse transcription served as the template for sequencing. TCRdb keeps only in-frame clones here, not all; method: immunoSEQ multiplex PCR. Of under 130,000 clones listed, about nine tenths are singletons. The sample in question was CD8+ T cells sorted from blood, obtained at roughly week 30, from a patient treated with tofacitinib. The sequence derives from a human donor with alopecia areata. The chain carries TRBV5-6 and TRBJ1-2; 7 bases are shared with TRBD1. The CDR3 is CASSLGTARGYTF. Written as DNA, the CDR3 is TGTGCCAGCAGCCTCGGGACAGCTCGTGGCTACACCTTC. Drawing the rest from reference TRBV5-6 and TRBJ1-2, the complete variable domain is DAGVTQSPTHLIKTRGQQVTLRCSPKSGHDTVSWYQQALGQGPQFIFQYYEEEERQRGNFPDRFSGHQFPNYSSELNVNALLLGDSALYLCASSLGTARGYTFGSGTRLTVV.